Listed below are T cell receptor beta chains from one sample, sequenced in a study of T cells after yellow fever vaccination. TCRdb itself ran the 5' RACE reads through MiXCR, one entry per CDR3 protein. The sample has 100,000 to 150,000 distinct CDR3 sequences, about 8.4% seen once. Specimen: CD8+ T cells sorted from PBMCs, collected on the day of the yellow fever booster vaccination. These receptors all stem from a man younger than 35 who received the YFV17D yellow fever vaccine. Each CDR3 is given with its conserved first and last residue. The D gene is left open where the match is weak. Clone size is stated in some rows and not others, as once, few, many or a class when expanded.

cdr3_aa,cdr3_nt,d_call,clone_size,j_call,v_call
CASKLDSSKRNTIYF,TGTGCCAGCAAATTGGACAGTTCCAAAAGGAACACCATATATTTT,NA,NA,TRBJ1-3,TRBV2
CASSFIEPVGYSEQFF,TGTGCCAGCAGCTTTATAGAGCCGGTGGGGTATAGTGAGCAGTTCTTC,NA,NA,TRBJ2-1,TRBV11-2
CASSQGRGRADTQYF,TGCGCCAGCAGCCAAGGAAGGGGAAGGGCAGATACGCAGTATTTT,NA,few,TRBJ2-3,TRBV4-3
CASSIPESGTDTQYF,TGTGCCAGTAGTATCCCGGAGTCCGGCACAGATACGCAGTATTTT,NA,many,TRBJ2-3,TRBV19
CASSLAGRNQPQHF,TGCGCCAGCAGCTTGGCAGGACGGAATCAGCCCCAGCATTTT,NA,NA,TRBJ1-5,TRBV5-1
CASSHGWASARNTQYF,TGCGCCAGCAGCCACGGTTGGGCTAGCGCTCGAAATACGCAGTATTTT,NA,NA,TRBJ2-3,TRBV4-3
CASSEAPRGPYSNQPQHF,TGCGCCAGCAGCGAAGCCCCGAGGGGGCCGTATAGCAATCAGCCCCAGCATTTT,TRBD1,few,TRBJ1-5,TRBV4-1
CASSPGLAGVYEQFF,TGCGCCAGCAGTCCCGGACTAGCGGGGGTGTATGAGCAGTTCTTC,TRBD2,few,TRBJ2-1,TRBV4-3
CASSLAPVGDSAYEQYF,TGTGCCAGCAGCTTAGCCCCCGTCGGGGACAGCGCCTACGAGCAGTACTTC,TRBD1,NA,TRBJ2-7,TRBV7-2
CAISGGGGNEQFF,TGTGCCATCAGTGGCGGGGGGGGGAATGAGCAGTTCTTC,TRBD2,NA,TRBJ2-1,TRBV10-3
CASSGAPGQGTYEQYF,TGTGCCAGCAGCGGAGCGCCGGGACAGGGAACCTACGAGCAGTACTTC,TRBD1,many,TRBJ2-7,TRBV7-6
CASSPSVSTEAFF,TGTGCCAGCAGCCCAAGTGTTTCTACTGAAGCTTTCTTT,NA,few,TRBJ1-1,TRBV12-3/TRBV12-4
CASSATGPTYNEQFF,TGTGCCAGCAGCGCGACGGGACCTACCTACAATGAGCAGTTCTTC,NA,NA,TRBJ2-1,TRBV7-8
CASSQDLFGDRDTYYGYTF,TGCGCCAGCAGCCAAGATCTCTTTGGGGACAGGGATACCTACTATGGCTACACCTTC,TRBD1,NA,TRBJ1-2,TRBV4-3
CASSKSAGDRSPLHF,TGTGCCAGCAGCAAATCTGCGGGGGATCGGTCACCCCTCCACTTT,NA,NA,TRBJ1-6,TRBV11-2
CASRRDSQETQYF,TGTGCCAGCAGGCGGGACTCTCAAGAGACCCAGTACTTC,NA,many,TRBJ2-5,TRBV12-3/TRBV12-4
CASSSLISPYGYTF,TGTGCCAGCAGCTCTCTAATTTCCCCATATGGCTACACCTTC,NA,few,TRBJ1-2,TRBV7-9
CAISPGQGTSTDTQYF,TGTGCCATCAGCCCCGGACAGGGCACTAGCACAGATACGCAGTATTTT,TRBD1,few,TRBJ2-3,TRBV10-3
CASSELGSNQPQHF,TGTGCCAGCAGTGAATTGGGTAGCAATCAGCCCCAGCATTTT,NA,NA,TRBJ1-5,TRBV25-1
CASSVDRTRDHQFF,TGTGCCAGCAGCGTAGATAGGACTAGAGATCACCAGTTCTTC,TRBD2,NA,TRBJ2-1,TRBV9
CASSLAGDLSYEQYF,TGTGCCAGCAGCTTAGCCGGAGATCTCTCCTACGAGCAGTACTTC,NA,NA,TRBJ2-7,TRBV7-9
CASSQSGPVGGNTIYF,TGTGCCAGCAGCCAGTCCGGGCCCGTGGGAGGAAACACCATATATTTT,NA,few,TRBJ1-3,TRBV14
CASSQVRQRNSPLHF,TGCGCCAGCAGCCAAGTTAGACAGAGGAATTCACCCCTCCACTTT,NA,NA,TRBJ1-6,TRBV4-1
CSVEGNSRVWGETQYF,TGCAGCGTTGAAGGAAATAGCCGGGTTTGGGGGGAGACCCAGTACTTC,NA,few,TRBJ2-5,TRBV29-1
CASRSREGTGELFF,TGTGCCAGCCGGTCGAGGGAAGGCACCGGGGAGCTGTTTTTT,NA,few,TRBJ2-2,TRBV6-2/TRBV6-3